Listed here are 32 T cell receptor beta chains from one sample, sequenced in a study of blood T cells in healthy people across ages. Primed by a sample-barcoded 5' primer and a J-beta primer mix, a second PCR proceeded for about 6 to 11 cycles. TCRdb reanalysed the 5' RACE reads using MiXCR and keeps one entry per CDR3 protein. The sample lists approximately 1.5 million distinct CDR3 sequences, about 42% occurring once. The specimen sequenced was blood. The receptor set was obtained from a woman between 18 and 29 years old in good health.

Regarding this clonotype: Relative to the germline gene, one junction end is altered; a read error may explain this. The rearrangement joins TRBV14 to TRBJ2-1; D call uncertain. Germline V CDR1 and CDR2: SGHDN, FVKESK. This CDR3 region has 16 residues. CDR3 nucleotide sequence: TGTACCAGCAGCCAAGGGTTCTCCGGCTCCTACAATGAGCAGTTCTTC. As protein: CTSSQGFSGSYNEQFF.

The rearrangement joins TRBV9 to TRBJ2-3, with TRBD2 identical over 13 bases. The CDR3 has 16 amino acids. Germline V lookup: CDR1 SGDLS, CDR2 YYNGEE. V lost 4 bases and J lost 4; bases outside the gene matches: 6. CDR3 region: CASSSRTSGSSDTQYF. The CDR3, as DNA: TGTGCCAGCAGCTCACGGACTAGCGGGAGTTCAGATACGCAGTATTTT.

This clonotype was seen only a few times. The rearrangement uses TRBV29-1 and TRBJ2-6; D is unclear. Germline CDR1 SQVTM, CDR2 ANQGSEA. V lost 6 bases to trimming and J lost 0 bases, with 12 bases between them. The CDR3 length is 15 residues. The CDR3 bases are TGCAGCGTGTTAGCAGTAGACTCTGGGGCCAACGTCCTGACTTTC. Protein sequence: CSVLAVDSGANVLTF.

The V and J genes are TRBV4-1 and TRBJ2-5; the D is unclear. Trimming removed 3 bases from V and 2 bases from J, with 10 bases in between. The length of the CDR3 is 14 residues. Germline CDR1 is MGHRA and CDR2 is YSYEKL. CDR3 residues: CASSQVLEQETQYF. The CDR3 DNA sequence: TGCGCCAGCAGCCAGGTCCTAGAACAAGAGACCCAGTACTTC.

This chain uses TRBV7-9 with TRBJ2-7; D not resolved. Germline V lookup: CDR1 SEHNR, CDR2 FQNEAQ (reference sequence). Trimming took off 7 bases at V and 1 base at J, with 17 bases between the two ends. The CDR3 contains 15 residues. The CDR3 DNA reads as TGTGCCAGCATCCCGCCAGGCCGTGTATCCTACGAGCAGTACTTC. The encoded protein is CASIPPGRVSYEQYF. The whole variable domain, filled in from reference TRBV7-9 and TRBJ2-7, reads DTGVSQNPRHKITKRGQNVTFRCDPISEHNRLYWYRQTLGQGPEFLTYFQNEAQLEKSRLLSDRFSAERPKGSFSTLEIQRTEQGDSAMYLCASIPPGRVSYEQYFGPGTRLTVT.

The chain couples TRBV7-9 to TRBJ2-6, with D perhaps TRBD1 or TRBD2 (5 bases each). V was pared by 5 bases and J by 2 bases, with 13 bases between. Germline V gives CDR1 SEHNR, CDR2 FQNEAQ (reference sequence). The CDR3 consists of 16 residues. CDR3 DNA sequence: TGTGCCAGCAGCCATCCCTCGGGGCCTGGGGCCAACGTCCTGACTTTC. Protein: CASSHPSGPGANVLTF.

The chain uses TRBV12-3 or TRBV12-4 and TRBJ1-1, with 7 positions matching TRBD1. The length of the CDR3 is 15 residues. Trimming cost V 5 bases and J 3 bases; bases outside gene matches: 9. CDR3 loop: CASSTRDSRDTEAFF. CDR3 nucleotide sequence: TGTGCCAGCAGTACCCGGGACAGTCGGGACACTGAAGCTTTCTTT.

The chain combines TRBV27 with TRBJ2-1; D is unclear. CDR3 length equals 12 residues. Germline CDR1 reads MNHEY; CDR2 reads SMNVEV (reference sequence). V dropped 5 bases and J dropped 10 bases, with 12 bases sitting between them. The CDR3 spells CASSPDLREQFF. DNA of the CDR3: TGTGCCAGCAGTCCGGACCTACGGGAGCAGTTCTTC.

This clonotype was seen a few times. CDR3 in amino acids: CASSGPRGQHNNEQFF. Written as DNA, the CDR3 is TGTGCCAGCAGCGGACCTAGAGGCCAGCACAACAATGAGCAGTTCTTC. The rearrangement joins TRBV9 to TRBJ2-1; no clear D. The CDR3 totals 16 residues. The germline gives CDR1 SGDLS, CDR2 YYNGEE. Trimming took 3 bases from V and 5 from J, leaving 18 bases between them. The variable domain in full, with the rest retrieved from reference TRBV9 and TRBJ2-1, is DSGVTQTPKHLITATGQRVTLRCSPRSGDLSVYWYQQSLDQGLQFLIQYYNGEERAKGNILERFSAQQFPDLHSELNLSSLELGDSALYFCASSGPRGQHNNEQFFGPGTRLTVL.

The chain joins TRBV7-2 to TRBJ1-1; D not resolved. Germline V gene data show CDR1 as SGHTA and CDR2 as FQGNSA. This CDR3 spans 15 amino acids. V was trimmed by 1 base and J by 4 bases, leaving 13 bases between them. The CDR3 bases are TGTGCCAGCAGCTTAGGGGTCGGGGTGGGCACTGAAGCTTTCTTT. Its translation: CASSLGVGVGTEAFF.

Concerning this clonotype: A read error may explain this, as a much larger clone is one base away. The chain recombines TRBV25-1 with TRBJ2-1; D ambiguous. The J call may be incorrect, as the DNA end agrees better with TRBJ2-7. This CDR3 is 17 amino acids long. Germline assignment: CDR1 MGHDK and CDR2 SYGVNS. CDR3 bases: TGTGCCAGCAGTGATAATTACTCCCAGCCTTCCTACAATGAGCAGTACTTC. It encodes CASSDNYSQPSYNEQYF.

This clonotype was recorded many times. The chain recombines TRBV7-9 with TRBJ1-1; TRBD1 is a possible D gene (6 bases). The CDR3 covers 13 residues. Looked up from germline, CDR1 is SEHNR and CDR2 is FQNEAQ (reference sequence). V was pared by 5 bases and J by 3 bases, with 10 bases between. CDR3 bases: TGTGCCAGCAGCCCCCCAGGGGACACTGAAGCTTTCTTT. It specifies CASSPPGDTEAFF. The full variable domain, with the rest looked up from reference TRBV7-9 and TRBJ1-1, is DTGVSQNPRHKITKRGQNVTFRCDPISEHNRLYWYRQTLGQGPEFLTYFQNEAQLEKSRLLSDRFSAERPKGSFSTLEIQRTEQGDSAMYLCASSPPGDTEAFFGQGTRLTVV.

This clonotype was recorded once. The V and J genes are TRBV7-9 and TRBJ1-4; D gene ambiguous. CDR1 and CDR2 (germline): SEHNR, FQNEAQ (reference sequence). This CDR3 has 14 amino acids. V lost 3 bases and J 5 bases, leaving 10 bases between the germline ends. CDR3 bases: TGTGCCAGCAGCTTTGAACCCCACAATGAAAAACTGTTTTTT. Its translation is CASSFEPHNEKLFF.

This chain uses TRBV4-3 with TRBJ2-1; the D is unclear. Germline CDR1 LGHNA, CDR2 YSLEER. The CDR3 loop spans 18 amino acids. With 0 bases removed from V and 6 bases from J, the gap between germline ends came to 21 bases. CDR3 residues: CASSQDAGLSGSSNEQFF. CDR3 nucleotide sequence: TGCGCCAGCAGCCAAGATGCCGGCCTATCTGGTTCGTCCAATGAGCAGTTCTTC.

The V and J genes are TRBV7-9 and TRBJ2-2, with D perhaps TRBD1 (5 bases). Trimming removed 6 bases at V and 4 bases at J, with 15 bases between. Germline V lookup: CDR1 SEHNR, CDR2 FQNEAQ (reference sequence). The CDR3 covers 15 residues. CDR3 sequence reads: CASSSDRYLTGELFF. The CDR3 region has the DNA TGTGCCAGCAGTTCAGACAGATACCTCACCGGGGAGCTGTTTTTT.

The chain uses TRBV6-5 and TRBJ2-2, with 7 bases that match TRBD2. Germline values: CDR1 MNHEY, CDR2 SVGAGI. The CDR3 extends over 15 amino acids. The ends lost 2 bases at V and 5 bases at J; junction bases unmatched: 5. CDR3 sequence: CASSYTRTSTGELFF. The DNA for the CDR3 is TGTGCCAGCAGTTACACCCGGACTAGTACCGGGGAGCTGTTTTTT.

The V and J genes are TRBV27 and TRBJ2-7, with TRBD2 identical over 12 bases. The germline gives CDR1 MNHEY, CDR2 SMNVEV (reference sequence). CDR3 length: 13 residues. The trim removed 6 bases at V and 6 bases at J, leaving 3 bases unmatched. Written as DNA, the CDR3 is TGTGCCAGCAGGACTAGCGGGAGACCCGAGCAGTACTTC. Translating it yields CASRTSGRPEQYF.

V usage is TRBV13 and J usage is TRBJ2-1; the D gene is possibly TRBD2 (6 bases). The germline V gene encodes CDR1 PRHDT and CDR2 FYEKMQ (reference sequence). The CDR3 extends over 15 amino acids. Deletions cut 6 bases from V and 1 base from J, with 13 bases between. This CDR3 reads CASREGLKSYNEQFF. The CDR3 coding sequence is TGTGCCAGCAGAGAGGGACTTAAATCCTACAATGAGCAGTTCTTC. The entire variable domain, with the rest obtained from reference TRBV13 and TRBJ2-1, is as follows: AAGVIQSPRHLIKEKRETATLKCYPIPRHDTVYWYQQGPGQDPQFLISFYEKMQSDKGSIPDRFSAQQFSDYHSELNMSSLELGDSALYFCASREGLKSYNEQFFGPGTRLTVL.

The J gene is TRBJ2-5, the V gene TRBV20-1, with D possibly matching TRBD2 (5 bases). The J call may not be correct, given that the DNA end is closer to TRBJ2-7. The CDR3 covers 12 residues. The germline V gene encodes CDR1 DFQATT and CDR2 SNEGSKA (reference sequence). The CDR3 sequence is CSARGDYYEQYF. CDR3 DNA sequence: TGCAGTGCTAGGGGCGACTACTACGAGCAGTACTTC.

This clonotype was observed a few times. The J gene is TRBJ1-4, the V gene TRBV27; D is uncertain. Trimming removed 5 bases at V and 7 bases at J, with 11 bases between. The CDR3 is made up of 13 amino acids. Per the germline V gene, CDR1 is MNHEY and CDR2 is SMNVEV (reference sequence). This CDR3 reads CASSTHGGEKLFF. The DNA of the CDR3 is TGTGCCAGCAGTACTCACGGTGGTGAAAAACTGTTTTTT.

This sequence joins TRBV9 and TRBJ1-1; 8 bases line up with TRBD1. This CDR3 has 16 amino acids. CDR1 and CDR2 from the germline V gene are SGDLS and YYNGEE. The V segment lost 4 bases and the J segment 5 bases; nucleotides outside the gene matches: 13. CDR3 in DNA: TGTGCCAGCAGCCCCCGAGGGGCAGGGGGCTGGACTGAAGCTTTCTTT. Residues: CASSPRGAGGWTEAFF.

This chain joins TRBV7-2 and TRBJ2-1; D gene uncertain. Germline values: CDR1 SGHTA, CDR2 FQGNSA. The CDR3 has 14 amino acids. V was cut by 5 bases and J by 5 bases, with 13 bases left in between. The chain's CDR3 is CASSAWVTDNEQFF. The CDR3 coding sequence is TGTGCCAGCAGCGCGTGGGTTACCGACAATGAGCAGTTCTTC. Full variable domain (outside the CDR3, taken from reference TRBV7-2 and TRBJ2-1): GAGVSQSPSNKVTEKGKDVELRCDPISGHTALYWYRQSLGQGLEFLIYFQGNSAPDKSGLPSDRFSAERTGGSVSTLTIQRTQQEDSAVYLCASSAWVTDNEQFFGPGTRLTVL.

This clonotype was seen more than once but under ten times. This rearrangement joins TRBV27 to TRBJ2-1; perhaps D is TRBD1 or TRBD2 (7 bases each). Between the trimmed V and J ends, which lost 2 bases and 6 bases, there was a span of 14 bases. CDR3 size: 15 residues. CDR1 MNHEY and CDR2 SMNVEV come from the germline V gene (reference sequence). The CDR3 sequence is CASSLTQGGINEQFF. CDR3 DNA: TGTGCCAGCAGTTTAACGCAGGGGGGGATCAATGAGCAGTTCTTC.

This clonotype has only a few counts. The CDR3 region is CASSYRLAGVSEFF. CDR3 bases: TGTGCCAGCAGTTACCGACTAGCGGGAGTATCGGAGTTCTTC. V and J are TRBV6-5 and TRBJ2-1; 12 bases line up with TRBD2. V lost 2 bases, J lost 14 bases, and 7 bases stayed unmatched. The CDR3 is made up of 14 amino acids. Per germline, CDR1 MNHEY and CDR2 SVGAGI.

This clonotype occurred a few times. This chain connects TRBV25-1 to TRBJ2-3; 7 nucleotides line up with TRBD1. After removal of 5 bases from V and 4 bases from J, the junction contained 12 bases not matched to a gene. The germline CDR1 and CDR2 sequences are MGHDK and SYGVNS. The CDR3 consists of 16 residues. CDR3 residues: CASSSEGGRSADTQYF. In nucleotides, the CDR3 is TGTGCCAGCAGTTCGGAAGGGGGCCGCTCCGCAGATACGCAGTATTTT. The full variable domain, completed using reference TRBV25-1 and TRBJ2-3, is EADIYQTPRYLVIGTGKKITLECSQTMGHDKMYWYQQDPGMELHLIHYSYGVNSTEKGDLSSESTVSRIRTEHFPLTLESARPSHTSQYLCASSSEGGRSADTQYFGPGTRLTVL.

The J gene is TRBJ2-7, the V gene TRBV4-3, with D perhaps matching TRBD2 (5 bases). CDR1 and CDR2 from the germline V gene are LGHNA and YSLEER. This CDR3 contains 16 residues. V was pared by 4 bases and J by 0 bases, with 16 bases between. Written as DNA, the CDR3 is TGCGCCAGCAGCCGGACCGGGGTAGCGTCCTCCTACGAGCAGTACTTC. It encodes CASSRTGVASSYEQYF.

This clonotype was seen more than once but under ten times. CDR3 coding DNA: TGCAGTGCTAGCGCACCTAGGGGGGGGAAAGAGACCCAGTACTTC. It is translated as CSASAPRGGKETQYF. The rearrangement joins TRBV20-1 to TRBJ2-5, with D perhaps TRBD2 (7 bases). Germline lookup yields CDR1 DFQATT and CDR2 SNEGSKA (reference sequence). The CDR3 contains 15 residues. The V end lost 3 bases, the J end lost 3 bases, and 17 bases lay between the germline ends.

The CDR3 here is CASSIYTGPSGYTF. The CDR3 DNA reads as TGTGCCAGTAGTATTTACACAGGGCCCAGTGGCTACACCTTC. The chain is built from TRBV19 and TRBJ1-2; maybe TRBD1 (6 bases). V was pared by 3 bases and J by 7 bases, with 15 bases between. The CDR3 totals 14 residues. Germline V gives CDR1 LNHDA, CDR2 SQIVND (reference sequence).

The gene calls are TRBV11-2 and TRBJ1-5, with 9 bases fitting TRBD1. This CDR3 region has 14 residues. Germline-derived CDR1 and CDR2 are SGHAT and FQNNGV. The V and J ends lost 5 bases and 6 bases, in that order; junction bases with no gene match: 5. As DNA, the CDR3 is TGTGCCAGCAGCGAAGGGACAGGGCTTCAGCCCCAGCATTTT. Translation gives CASSEGTGLQPQHF. Combining the CDR3 with reference TRBV11-2 and TRBJ1-5 gives the whole variable domain EAGVAQSPRYKIIEKRQSVAFWCNPISGHATLYWYQQILGQGPKLLIQFQNNGVVDDSQLPKDRFSAERLKGVDSTLKIQPAKLEDSAVYLCASSEGTGLQPQHFGDGTRLSIL.

The chain links TRBV5-1 to TRBJ1-6; D is perhaps TRBD1 (5 bases). The germline V and J ends were trimmed by 5 bases and 7 bases, with 13 bases remaining between them. The CDR3 is 14 amino acids. Germline values: CDR1 SGHRS, CDR2 YFSETQ. CDR3 protein: CASRVDIGNSPLHF. Here the CDR3 DNA reads TGCGCCAGCAGAGTGGACATTGGCAATTCACCCCTCCACTTT.

The V and J genes are TRBV4-1 and TRBJ1-6; D unresolved. The CDR3 has 15 amino acids. V shed 4 bases and J shed 7 bases, with 14 bases lying between them. Germline lookup yields CDR1 MGHRA and CDR2 YSYEKL. The CDR3: CASSRQAGGNSPLHF. In nucleotides, the CDR3 is TGCGCCAGCAGCCGTCAGGCCGGAGGGAATTCACCCCTCCACTTT.

This chain uses TRBV13 with TRBJ2-1; 10 bases fit TRBD2. The germline gives CDR1 PRHDT, CDR2 FYEKMQ (reference sequence). The V segment lost 4 bases and the J segment 6 bases; nucleotides outside the gene matches: 6. There are 15 residues in the CDR3. The CDR3 DNA is TGTGCCAGCAGCTCGTCTAGCGGGGGAGTCAATGAGCAGTTCTTC. This translates into CASSSSSGGVNEQFF.